This T cell receptor beta chain is drawn from a study of tumor and adjacent non-tumor tissue in lung cancer. Whole-study context: There were about 12 adenocarcinoma, a couple of squamous cell carcinoma and 1 small cell lung cancer cases.

In its sample, this clonotype was seen once. One end of the junction is discordant with germline, which a read error may explain. Three rounds of nested PCR, following a modified ARM-PCR protocol, produced the TCRbeta library. One entry per CDR3 protein results from TCRdb running MiXCR on the multiplex PCR reads. In the table there are 80,000 to 130,000 distinct CDR3 sequences, over 55% of which are singletons. Per the germline V gene, CDR1 is SGHAT and CDR2 is FQNNGV. The CDR3 is 15 residues long. The template was RNA from unsorted bulk tissue. The normal lung tissue was taken more than 3 cm from the tumor edge.

Sequencing was carried out using distant non-tumor lung tissue. The chain has TRBV11-2 and TRBJ2-1, with D perhaps TRBD2 (7 bases). The sequence derives from a man aged 30 to 39 with non-small cell lung cancer. Here the CDR3 reads CASILRGGPCNEQFF. The CDR3 nucleotides read TGTGCCAGCATCTTAAGGGGGGGCCCGTGCAATGAGCAATTCTTC.